This T cell receptor (beta chain) was retrieved from a study of PD-1 blockade in classical Hodgkin lymphoma (dated by TCRdb to the early 2020s). As for the study more broadly: Nivolumab dosing was 3 mg/kg intravenously every 2 weeks, continuing until either disease progression or unacceptable toxicity. To define a peripheral blood immune signature of response to PD-1 blockade in classical Hodgkin lymphoma, the study combined TCR beta sequencing with CyTOF. What the work shows at the level of the full study, not this receptor alone: CD4+ but not CD8+ TCR diversity rose significantly by C4D1 (p=0.0027 vs p=0.16), most apparent in complete responders (p=0.02). Patients starting nivolumab less than 1 year after ASCT had lower diversity and were excluded from later analyses to avoid confounding by immune reconstitution. The study was restricted to a single clinical trial cohort, and the causes of repertoire differences, possibly disease activity or prior therapy, were left undefined. Trial patients achieving complete response had baseline diversity similar to newly diagnosed patients, whereas partial responders and progressors had significantly lower diversity. Baseline TCR diversity was reported to be lower in newly diagnosed patients than in healthy donors and to be lower still in relapsed/refractory patients.

The time point tag for this specimen amounts to: cycle 4 day 1 (C4D1), after more than five weeks of nivolumab. Every trial patient had relapsed following autologous stem cell transplantation, and prior brentuximab vedotin exposure was what differed among cohorts A, B and C. The trial cohort was composed of roughly 60 patients with relapsed/refractory classical Hodgkin lymphoma, for whom complete response, partial response or progressive disease was recorded as best overall response. In the multi-cohort phase II CheckMate 205 trial, trial patients received single-agent nivolumab. Best overall response was determined by an independent review committee according to the 2007 International Working Group response criteria. PBMCs from the trial were collected at three points: immediately before nivolumab initiation (C1D1), and during therapy at cycle 2 day 1 and cycle 4 day 1. After peripheral blood was drawn into 8 mL Vacutainer Cell Preparation Tubes, PBMCs were isolated by centrifugation and then cryopreserved.

Genomic DNA was extracted with the Qiagen DNeasy kit from unsorted PBMCs and from negatively selected CD4+ and CD8+ fractions. TCR beta CDR3 regions were amplified by immunoSEQ multiplex PCR using primers annealing to V and J segments. A synthetic immune receptor repertoire was used to minimize amplification bias, and any residual bias was removed computationally once sequencing was done. Regarding the original processing steps: Custom Python scripts were used to quantify repertoire diversity as the Shannon entropy index. Unsorted, CD4+ and CD8+ repertoires were analyzed separately, except for combined analyses in which CD4+ and CD8+ sequences were merged in silico. Clonal expansion was defined as at least a 2-fold frequency increase after treatment relative to C1D1, with a pseudocount of 0.5 for undetected baseline clones. Singleton clones were defined as clones with 0 or 1 copy at C1D1, and non-singleton clones were defined as clones with 2 or more copies. Clones expanded in unsorted samples were assigned a CD4+, CD8+ or unknown annotation through matching of protein sequences in sorted samples from the same patient. Diversity changes from C1D1 to C4D1 were tested in paired samples using Wilcoxon tests. TCRdb holds this immuneACCESS table with in-frame rearrangements only. Some clones are missing; in checked studies, unresolved V genes explain under half, and the rest has no known cause. Clone size and V and J calls were adopted from that table, with D and trimming inferred from the DNA. The sample table records approximately 17,000 clones; over 60% of these occur just once. The ten largest clonotypes hold 7.8% of the sample.

On this clone itself: Its antigen has not been determined. One base away there is no much larger clone; base qualities are not given.

Measured from the cysteine to the phenylalanine, the CDR3 is 15 residues long. This entry keeps only the CDR3 DNA: 45 bases, framed from base 1. The germline V gene provides CDR1 MDHEN and CDR2 SYDVKM. V is cut back by 3 bases and J by 8 bases, with 10 bases in the junction unmatched. Sequenced material: peripheral blood mononuclear cells (PBMCs), taken before the fourth cycle of nivolumab. The TCR comes from a human donor with classical Hodgkin lymphoma. The chain employs TRBV28 and TRBJ1-2, with TRBD1 identical over 9 junction bases. This receptor carries the CDR3 CASSLRGTGLDGYTF. The DNA reads TGTGCCAGCAGTTTGCGCGGGACAGGGCTGGACGGCTACACCTTC.